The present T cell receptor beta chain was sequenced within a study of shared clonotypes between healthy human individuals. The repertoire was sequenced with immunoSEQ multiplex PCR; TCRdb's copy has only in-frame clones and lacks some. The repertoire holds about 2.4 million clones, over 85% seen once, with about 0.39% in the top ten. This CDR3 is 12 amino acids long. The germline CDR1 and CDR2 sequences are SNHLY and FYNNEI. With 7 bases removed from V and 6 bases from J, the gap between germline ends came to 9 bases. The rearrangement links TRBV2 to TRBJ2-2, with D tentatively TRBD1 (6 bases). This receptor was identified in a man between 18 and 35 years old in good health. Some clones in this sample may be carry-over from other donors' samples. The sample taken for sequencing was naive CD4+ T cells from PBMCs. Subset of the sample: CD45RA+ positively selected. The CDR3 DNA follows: TGTGCCAGCACGACAGGCCCCGGGGAGCTGTTTTTT. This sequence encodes CASTTGPGELFF.